A single sample gave rise to the 9 T cell receptor beta chains below, sequenced in a study of blood T cell repertoires in COVID-19. The repertoire was sequenced with immunoSEQ multiplex PCR; TCRdb's copy has only in-frame clones and lacks some. The sample includes some 260,000 clones, more than 70% of them seen just once. Input material: peripheral blood. The receptors come from a woman between 18 and 30 years old with acute or convalescent COVID-19.

The chain is built from TRBV2 and TRBJ1-1; 8 bases are shared with TRBD1. Trimming took 5 bases from V and 0 from J; bases not matched to a gene: 11. Germline lookup yields CDR1 SNHLY and CDR2 FYNNEI. CDR3 length: 17 residues. The CDR3: CASSRFGQGKMNTEAFF. The CDR3 DNA is TGTGCCAGCAGTCGATTTGGACAGGGCAAGATGAACACTGAAGCTTTCTTT.

The chain uses TRBV5-1 and TRBJ1-1, with 7 bases fitting TRBD1. V was pared by 4 bases and J by 4 bases, with 7 bases of the junction left unmatched. This CDR3 contains 14 residues. Germline loops: CDR1 SGHRS, CDR2 YFSETQ. The CDR3 DNA reads TGCGCCAGCAGCCCGGCCCCAGGGGGCACTGAAGCTTTCTTT. Amino acid sequence: CASSPAPGGTEAFF.

The chain carries TRBV28 and TRBJ1-1; D is perhaps TRBD1 (5 bases). The CDR3 contains 18 residues. V lost 3 bases to trimming and J lost 0 bases, with 20 bases between them. Germline CDR1 is MDHEN and CDR2 is SYDVKM. Here the CDR3 reads CASSLGSTAWTMNTEAFF. CDR3 nucleotide sequence: TGTGCCAGCAGTTTGGGGTCGACAGCATGGACCATGAACACTGAAGCTTTCTTT. The full variable domain, with the rest looked up from reference TRBV28 and TRBJ1-1, is DVKVTQSSRYLVKRTGEKVFLECVQDMDHENMFWYRQDPGLGLRLIYFSYDVKMKEKGDIPEGYSVSREKKERFSLILESASTNQTSMYLCASSLGSTAWTMNTEAFFGQGTRLTVV.

This clone was picked up a small number of times. The J gene is TRBJ1-1, the V gene TRBV5-1, with D possibly TRBD1 on 5 matching bases. Germline assignment: CDR1 SGHRS and CDR2 YFSETQ. The V and J ends lost 6 bases and 6 bases respectively, with 12 bases between them. CDR3 size: 12 residues. This chain's CDR3 is CASTGGSPEAFF. DNA for the CDR3: TGCGCCAGCACCGGGGGTTCCCCTGAAGCTTTCTTT. Combining the CDR3 with reference TRBV5-1 and TRBJ1-1 gives the whole variable domain KAGVTQTPRYLIKTRGQQVTLSCSPISGHRSVSWYQQTPGQGLQFLFEYFSETQRNKGNFPGRFSGRQFSNSRSEMNVSTLELGDSALYLCASTGGSPEAFFGQGTRLTVV.

The rearrangement joins TRBV19 to TRBJ2-3; TRBD2 matches at 10 bases. CDR3 length: 16 residues. J gave up 1 base and V 1 base, and 2 bases lay outside the gene matches. From germline, CDR1 is LNHDA and CDR2 SQIVND (reference sequence). The CDR3: CASSIGGTSGTDTQYF. In DNA, the CDR3 is TGTGCCAGTAGTATAGGAGGGACTAGCGGCACAGATACGCAGTATTTT.

The chain couples TRBV28 to TRBJ1-6; D might be TRBD1 (6 bases). With 5 bases removed from V and 4 bases from J, the gap between germline ends came to 12 bases. The length of the CDR3 is 15 residues. Germline-derived CDR1 and CDR2 are MDHEN and SYDVKM. The CDR3 nucleotides read TGTGCCAGCAGTCAAGGGACACCTTATAATTCACCCCTCCACTTT. Translating gives CASSQGTPYNSPLHF.

The chain combines TRBV5-4 with TRBJ2-2, with D perhaps matching TRBD1 (7 bases). This CDR3 region has 16 residues. V lost 4 bases and J 0 bases, leaving 13 bases between the germline ends. The germline V gene has CDR1 SGHNT and CDR2 YYREEE (reference sequence). CDR3 nucleotides: TGTGCCAGCAGCCGAGGGGGGACAGCGAACACCGGGGAGCTGTTTTTT. Its translation: CASSRGGTANTGELFF.

This clone was counted a few times. The V and J genes are TRBV19 and TRBJ1-2; 9 nucleotides agree with TRBD1. V trimming: 5 bases; J trimming: 5 bases; junction bases outside the gene matches: 12. The CDR3 is made up of 16 amino acids. The V gene's germline CDR1 is LNHDA and CDR2 SQIVND (reference sequence). CDR3: CASSPAFGQGNYGYTF. In DNA, the CDR3 is TGTGCCAGTAGTCCCGCCTTTGGACAGGGGAATTATGGCTACACCTTC.

This chain connects TRBV5-3 to TRBJ1-4, with 10 positions matching TRBD1. TRBV5-3 is noted as an ORF with a role that remains uncertain. V shed 7 bases, J shed 7 bases, and the junction held 22 bases outside the gene matches. The CDR3 sequence is 19 residues long. The CDR3 spells CARAPDSQTGGGHGEKLFF. The CDR3 nucleotides are TGTGCCAGAGCGCCAGACAGCCAGACAGGGGGCGGTCACGGTGAAAAACTGTTTTTT.